This T cell receptor beta chain was sequenced in a study of cytomegalovirus exposure and HLA in healthy donors. Points from the study as a whole: CMV antigen specificity was confirmed in vitro for a few CMV-associated chains.

Sequenced by immunoSEQ multiplex PCR; TCRdb stores in-frame clones only, minus some. The sample lists about 120,000 clones; 88% were seen once. Trimming cost V 6 bases and J 6 bases; bases outside gene matches: 6. Germline assignment: CDR1 LGHNT and CDR2 FRNRAP. This CDR3 is 15 amino acids long. In its sample, this clone was seen a few times. Its target is unknown. The receptor was isolated from a woman under 30 in good health and CMV-seropositive. This chain links TRBV12-5 with TRBJ2-1; 12 bases are a match to TRBD1. The sequenced sample was PBMCs. CDR3 amino acids: CASGFGTGGSNEQFF. In nucleotides, the CDR3 is TGTGCTAGTGGATTCGGGACAGGGGGCTCCAATGAGCAGTTCTTC.